The 22 T cell receptor beta chains in this list originate from one sample, sequenced in a study of shared clonotypes between healthy human individuals. Here immunoSEQ multiplex PCR was the method, and the copy in TCRdb shows in-frame clones only, minus some. The repertoire has roughly 1,500,000 clones, approximately 98% of them found once; the top ten carry around 0.45%. Sequenced sample: naive CD4+ T cells sorted from blood. The subset here: CD45RA+ positively selected. These receptors all come from a man aged 30 to 45 in good health.

In its sample, this clone was seen once. This sequence joins TRBV6-5 and TRBJ1-3; D not certain. V lost 6 bases, J lost 2 bases, and 14 bases lay in between. Germline CDR1 reads MNHEY; CDR2 reads SVGAGI. The CDR3 contains 15 residues. CDR3 protein: CASRKNSDTGNTIYF. CDR3 sequence (DNA): TGTGCCAGCAGAAAGAATTCGGATACTGGAAACACCATATATTTT.

The chain carries TRBV9 and TRBJ2-3; 7 nucleotides align to TRBD2. The CDR3 contains 14 residues. Germline CDR1 is SGDLS and CDR2 is YYNGEE. The V segment lost 7 bases and the J segment 0 bases; nucleotides outside the gene matches: 5. In nucleotides, the CDR3 is TGTGCCAGCGGATTTAGCGGGAGCACAGATACGCAGTATTTT. Protein sequence: CASGFSGSTDTQYF.

The rearrangement joins TRBV7-9 to TRBJ2-1; tentative D call: TRBD2 (7 bases). V lost 4 bases and J lost 0, with 13 bases in between. The germline V gene has CDR1 SEHNR and CDR2 FQNEAQ (reference sequence). The CDR3 sequence is 16 residues long. As DNA, the CDR3 is TGTGCCAGCAGCTCCCCGAGGGGGGGCTCCTACAATGAGCAGTTCTTC. Translating it yields CASSSPRGGSYNEQFF.

This chain connects TRBV9 to TRBJ2-2; TRBD1 aligns across 10 bases. Germline lookup yields CDR1 SGDLS and CDR2 YYNGEE. V was pared by 4 bases and J by 0 bases, with 3 bases of the junction left unmatched. The CDR3 runs to 16 residues. In DNA form, the CDR3 reads TGTGCCAGCAGCATCGGGACAGGGGCGAACACCGGGGAGCTGTTTTTT. Translated: CASSIGTGANTGELFF.

The V call is TRBV19, the J call TRBJ1-1; TRBD1 matches at 10 bases. Germline V lookup: CDR1 LNHDA, CDR2 SQIVND (reference sequence). The CDR3 runs 15 residues. With 6 bases clipped from V and 0 bases from J, the junction kept 4 bases outside the gene matches. The CDR3 coding sequence is TGTGCCAGTAGGGGACAGGGGACCCTGAACACTGAAGCTTTCTTT. Its translation is CASRGQGTLNTEAFF.

The chain is built from TRBV10-3 and TRBJ2-3; 8 bases line up with TRBD2. The CDR3 length is 14 residues. Germline V lookup: CDR1 ENHRY, CDR2 SYGVKD. Germline trimming cut 6 bases from V and 4 bases from J; bases unmatched to any gene: 6. In DNA form, the CDR3 reads TGTGCCATCAGGACGGGAGGGCCCCCAGATACGCAGTATTTT. Its protein is CAIRTGGPPDTQYF.

To note about this clone: Other DNA variants within this sample encode the same CDR3. The chain couples TRBV19 to TRBJ1-5, with 7 bases matching TRBD1. The CDR3 is 13 residues long. The V gene end was trimmed by 5 bases and the J gene end by 7 bases; junction bases not matched to a gene: 5. The germline V gene encodes CDR1 LNHDA and CDR2 SQIVND (reference sequence). The CDR3 DNA is TGTGCCAGTAGTCCCACAGGGGAACAGCCCCAGCATTTT. Its protein product is CASSPTGEQPQHF.

The J gene is TRBJ2-4, the V gene TRBV9; possible D gene TRBD1, 5 bases. Between the trimmed V and J ends, which lost 4 bases and 9 bases, there was a span of 17 bases. Germline values: CDR1 SGDLS, CDR2 YYNGEE. The CDR3 length is 14 residues. CDR3 amino acids: CASSLTIRDSIQYF. The CDR3, as DNA: TGTGCCAGCAGCCTGACAATCAGGGATAGCATTCAGTACTTC.

The V and J genes are TRBV7-9 and TRBJ2-1, with D unclear. CDR1 and CDR2 from the germline V gene are SEHNR and FQNEAQ (reference sequence). With 5 bases removed from V and 5 bases from J, the gap between germline ends came to 7 bases. CDR3 size: 12 residues. CDR3 region: CASSPVNNEQFF. The CDR3 nucleotides are TGTGCCAGCAGCCCCGTTAACAATGAGCAGTTCTTC.

On this clone itself: Other DNA sequences of this sample code for an identical CDR3. The rearrangement uses TRBV7-2 and TRBJ2-7; 11 positions agree with TRBD2. V trimming: 1 base; J trimming: 3 bases; junction bases outside the gene matches: 2. CDR3 length: 15 residues. Looked up from germline, CDR1 is SGHTA and CDR2 is FQGNSA. In DNA form, the CDR3 reads TGTGCCAGCAGCTTAGAGCTAGCGGGAGGCTACGAGCAGTACTTC. Amino acids: CASSLELAGGYEQYF.

The chain is built from TRBV7-2 and TRBJ2-7; perhaps TRBD1 as D (5 bases). Germline lookup yields CDR1 SGHTA and CDR2 FQGNSA. The germline V and J ends were trimmed by 4 bases and 3 bases, with 13 bases remaining between them. This CDR3 is built from 14 residues. The CDR3 bases are TGTGCCAGCAGCTCCGCCGGACACATCTACGAGCAGTACTTC. Protein sequence: CASSSAGHIYEQYF.

The rearrangement joins TRBV4-3 to TRBJ2-1; D not resolved. This CDR3 is 14 amino acids long. V lost 1 base and J 10 bases, leaving 14 bases between the germline ends. Germline V gives CDR1 LGHNA, CDR2 YSLEER. CDR3 loop: CASSQGFGKTEQFF. CDR3 nucleotide sequence: TGCGCCAGCAGCCAAGGGTTTGGAAAGACGGAGCAGTTCTTC.

The gene calls are TRBV2 and TRBJ1-1, with 8 bases that match TRBD1. Germline CDR1 SNHLY, CDR2 FYNNEI. The CDR3 spans 15 residues. J lost 8 bases, V lost 6 bases, and 14 bases had no gene match. The CDR3 DNA sequence: TGTGCCAGCAGCCGAAGGGACAGGAATGGGGCCGAAGCTTTCTTT. Translation: CASSRRDRNGAEAFF. The full variable domain, with the rest looked up from reference TRBV2 and TRBJ1-1, is EPEVTQTPSHQVTQMGQEVILRCVPISNHLYFYWYRQILGQKVEFLVSFYNNEISEKSEIFDDQFSVERPDGSNFTLKIRSTKLEDSAMYFCASSRRDRNGAEAFFGQGTRLTVV.

Comments on this clone: Mismatch with germline at one junction end may stem from a read error. The chain carries TRBV7-9 and TRBJ2-5, with TRBD2 matching 11 bases. CDR1 SEHNR and CDR2 FQNEAQ come from the germline V gene (reference sequence). The length of the CDR3 is 16 residues. CDR3 residues: CASCSSRLAGQATQYF. The CDR3 DNA reads as TGTGCCAGCTGCTCCTCTCGACTAGCGGGACAAGCGACCCAGTACTTC.

The chain couples TRBV25-1 to TRBJ1-3; D remains unclear. V was trimmed by 8 bases and J by 1 base, leaving 18 bases between them. This CDR3 is built from 16 residues. The V gene's germline CDR1 is MGHDK and CDR2 SYGVNS. The CDR3 DNA sequence: TGTGCCAGCTCCCTTGGAACCTCACCATCTGGAAACACCATATATTTT. Protein: CASSLGTSPSGNTIYF. Based on the CDR3 plus reference TRBV25-1 and TRBJ1-3, the full variable domain is EADIYQTPRYLVIGTGKKITLECSQTMGHDKMYWYQQDPGMELHLIHYSYGVNSTEKGDLSSESTVSRIRTEHFPLTLESARPSHTSQYLCASSLGTSPSGNTIYFGEGSWLTVV.

The genes are TRBV18 and TRBJ1-5, with D maybe TRBD1 (6 bases). Between the trimmed V and J ends, which lost 4 bases and 4 bases, there was a span of 11 bases. The CDR3 spans 14 residues. Germline CDR1 and CDR2: KGHSH and LQKENI. CDR3 DNA: TGTGCCAGCTCACTGGACAGAGAGAATCAGCCCCAGCATTTT. Translating it yields CASSLDRENQPQHF.

The chain carries TRBV19 and TRBJ2-7; 9 bases agree with TRBD1. V was clipped by 3 bases and J by 2 bases; unmatched bases: 20. The CDR3 has 20 residues. CDR1 LNHDA and CDR2 SQIVND come from the germline V gene (reference sequence). The CDR3 DNA follows: TGTGCCAGTAGTATTCGGGACAGGGTAAAGGACTCCCGGACTCCCTACGAGCAGTACTTC. This translates into CASSIRDRVKDSRTPYEQYF. The variable domain in full, completed from reference TRBV19 and TRBJ2-7, reads DGGITQSPKYLFRKEGQNVTLSCEQNLNHDAMYWYRQDPGQGLRLIYYSQIVNDFQKGDIAEGYSVSREKKESFPLTVTSAQKNPTAFYLCASSIRDRVKDSRTPYEQYFGPGTRLTVT.

In nucleotides, the CDR3 is TGTGCCTGGAGTAAGGACAGCAATCAGCCCCAGCATTTT. Translated: CAWSKDSNQPQHF. The rearrangement links TRBV30 to TRBJ1-5; D unresolved. Germline V lookup: CDR1 GTSNPN, CDR2 SVGIG (reference sequence). V was trimmed by 2 bases and J by 1 base, leaving 6 bases between them. The CDR3 totals 13 residues. Filled out from reference TRBV30 and TRBJ1-5, the complete variable domain reads SQTIHQWPATLVQPVGSPLSLECTVEGTSNPNLYWYRQAAGRGLQLLFYSVGIGQISSEVPQNLSASRPQDRQFILSSKKLLLSDSGFYLCAWSKDSNQPQHFGDGTRLSIL.

V and J are TRBV7-8 and TRBJ2-3; 7 nucleotides match TRBD2. After removal of 5 bases from V and 2 bases from J, the junction contained 13 bases not matched to a gene. Germline lookup yields CDR1 SGHVS and CDR2 FQNEAQ. This CDR3 comprises 17 residues. This CDR3 reads CASSQRLSGNPTDTQYF. CDR3 bases: TGTGCCAGCAGCCAGAGACTCAGCGGGAACCCCACAGATACGCAGTATTTT. The whole variable domain, remainder taken from reference TRBV7-8 and TRBJ2-3, is GAGVSQSPRYKVAKRGQDVALRCDPISGHVSLFWYQQALGQGPEFLTYFQNEAQLDKSGLPSDRFFAERPEGSVSTLKIQRTQQEDSAVYLCASSQRLSGNPTDTQYFGPGTRLTVL.

Remarks on this clone: This same CDR3 is encoded by further DNA sequences in the sample. The J gene is TRBJ2-3, the V gene TRBV5-1, with 9 bases that match TRBD2. The length of the CDR3 is 16 residues. With V trimmed by 0 bases and J by 0 bases, 2 bases remained unmatched. In germline, CDR1 is SGHRS, CDR2 YFSETQ. The CDR3 DNA reads TGCGCCAGCAGCTTGGGGCTAGCGGGAAGCACAGATACGCAGTATTTT. This translates into CASSLGLAGSTDTQYF.

The chain is built from TRBV28 and TRBJ1-2, with D possibly being TRBD1 (6 bases). Germline CDR1 MDHEN, CDR2 SYDVKM. Trimming shortened V by 5 bases and J by 3 bases, and 13 bases separated the two germline ends. The CDR3 totals 14 residues. The CDR3 is CASSAGTPDYGYTF. CDR3 DNA sequence: TGTGCCAGCAGTGCCGGGACACCTGACTATGGCTACACCTTC.

The CDR3 here is CASSSTTDNYGYTF. CDR3 coding DNA: TGTGCCAGCAGTTCAACCACAGATAACTATGGCTACACCTTC. The V gene is TRBV28, the J gene TRBJ1-2; D unresolved. Germline CDR1 MDHEN, CDR2 SYDVKM. Between the trimmed V and J ends, which lost 4 bases and 1 base, there was a span of 10 bases. CDR3 length: 14 amino acids.